A single sample gave rise to the 18 T cell receptor beta chains below, sequenced in a study of OX40 agonist ivuxolimab in advanced cancers. Library generation was performed with the immunoSEQ multiplex PCR assay. TCRdb retrieved this table from immuneACCESS and kept in-frame rearrangements only. Not all clones are present; in checked studies, unresolved V genes account for under half, and no reason is known for the remainder. The sample table holds fewer than 80,000 clones, of which 80% to 90% were seen once. Of the sample, 4% to 4.5% falls within the top ten clones. This sample comprised CD4+ or CD8+ T cells sorted from blood, obtained in a trial of the OX40 agonist ivuxolimab. These receptors were taken from an adult with an advanced solid tumor such as melanoma, head and neck, liver or kidney cancer.

This clone was detected once. The V gene is TRBV6-1, the J gene TRBJ2-1; 7 positions agree with TRBD1. The V gene end was trimmed by 10 bases and the J gene end by 2 bases; junction bases not matched to a gene: 8. Germline V gene sequence: CDR1 MNHNS, CDR2 SASEGT. The CDR3 contains 14 residues. The CDR3 coding sequence is TGTGCCACTTTCCGGGACAGAGCCTACAATGAGCAGTTCTTC. Protein: CATFRDRAYNEQFF.

This chain joins TRBV19 and TRBJ1-3; D unclear. The V end lost 1 base, the J end lost 1 base, and 5 bases lay between the germline ends. The germline V gene has CDR1 LNHDA and CDR2 SQIVND (reference sequence). This CDR3 comprises 14 residues. CDR3 in amino acids: CASSIGGSGNTIYF. In DNA, the CDR3 is TGTGCCAGTAGTATAGGGGGTTCTGGAAACACCATATATTTT.

The rearrangement joins TRBV7-9 to TRBJ2-2, with 11 bases matching TRBD2. After removal of 7 bases from V and 1 base from J, the junction contained 14 bases not matched to a gene. Germline-derived CDR1 and CDR2 are SEHNR and FQNEAQ (reference sequence). The CDR3 is 19 amino acids. The CDR3 sequence is CASTPRGFGTSGNTGELFF. CDR3 bases: TGTGCCAGCACCCCACGTGGGTTTGGGACTAGCGGGAACACCGGGGAGCTGTTTTTT.

The chain combines TRBV7-8 with TRBJ1-2; D perhaps matches TRBD1 (6 bases). The CDR3 totals 13 residues. With 2 bases removed from V and 8 bases from J, the gap between germline ends came to 12 bases. Germline values: CDR1 SGHVS, CDR2 FQNEAQ. The CDR3 is CASSLSGQWGYTF. CDR3 in DNA: TGTGCCAGCAGCTTATCCGGACAGTGGGGCTACACCTTC.

This rearrangement joins TRBV5-4 to TRBJ2-7; tentative D call: TRBD1 (5 bases). V gave up 0 bases and J gave up 2 bases, with 9 bases separating them. CDR1 is SGHNT, CDR2 YYREEE, per germline (reference sequence). CDR3 length equals 14 residues. CDR3 DNA sequence: TGTGCCAGCAGCTTGGGACAGTTACCCTACGAGCAGTACTTC. This translates into CASSLGQLPYEQYF.

This clone came up once. The DNA of the CDR3 is TGTGCCAGTAGTATACCGGGAGGCTACGAGCAGTACTTC. Its protein is CASSIPGGYEQYF. The V call is TRBV19, the J call TRBJ2-5, with 7 bases identical to TRBD2. The J call may not be correct, given that the DNA end is closer to TRBJ2-7. The CDR3 covers 13 residues. Germline CDR1 is LNHDA and CDR2 is SQIVND (reference sequence).

The rearrangement uses TRBV28 and TRBJ1-2; D is uncertain. This CDR3 region has 17 residues. V dropped 6 bases and J dropped 1 base, with 21 bases sitting between them. The germline V gene has CDR1 MDHEN and CDR2 SYDVKM. The DNA of the CDR3 is TGTGCCAGCAGAGTACGGACGGGCAGGCTGCGTAACTATGGCTACACCTTC. Encoded protein: CASRVRTGRLRNYGYTF.

The chain couples TRBV11-1 to TRBJ2-1, with 7 bases lining up with TRBD2. The CDR3 is made up of 16 amino acids. Germline CDR1 SGHAT, CDR2 FQDESV (reference sequence). V lost 5 bases, J lost 3 bases, and 10 bases stayed unmatched. The CDR3 spells CASSKSGTNNYNEQFF. As DNA, the CDR3 is TGTGCCAGCAGCAAGAGTGGGACTAACAACTACAATGAGCAGTTCTTC.

The chain links TRBV27 to TRBJ1-5; D remains ambiguous. The V end was cut by 2 bases, the J end by 7 bases, with 9 bases between. The germline gives CDR1 MNHEY, CDR2 SMNVEV (reference sequence). The CDR3 contains 13 residues. The chain's CDR3 is CASSLDRVQPQHF. CDR3 in DNA: TGTGCCAGCAGTTTAGACCGTGTGCAGCCCCAGCATTTT.

This rearrangement joins TRBV7-9 to TRBJ2-3, with TRBD2 identical over 7 bases. This CDR3 has 17 residues. In germline, CDR1 is SEHNR, CDR2 FQNEAQ (reference sequence). Losses at the gene ends were 3 bases for V and 0 bases for J; bases not matched to a gene: 9. CDR3 sequence: CASSLRRSGTSTDTQYF. The CDR3 DNA reads as TGTGCCAGCAGCTTGAGGCGGAGCGGGACTAGCACAGATACGCAGTATTTT. The entire variable domain, with the rest obtained from reference TRBV7-9 and TRBJ2-3, is as follows: DTGVSQNPRHKITKRGQNVTFRCDPISEHNRLYWYRQTLGQGPEFLTYFQNEAQLEKSRLLSDRFSAERPKGSFSTLEIQRTEQGDSAMYLCASSLRRSGTSTDTQYFGPGTRLTVL.

The CDR3: CASSPRGTGDLFSTDTQYF. The CDR3, as DNA: TGTGCCAGCAGCCCTCGGGGGACGGGAGACCTCTTCAGCACAGATACGCAGTATTTT. This chain uses TRBV7-2 with TRBJ2-3; D possibly corresponds to TRBD2 (6 bases). The length of the CDR3 is 19 residues. Per the germline V gene, CDR1 is SGHTA and CDR2 is FQGNSA. V gave up 5 bases and J gave up 0 bases, with 24 bases separating them.

CDR3 nucleotide sequence: TGTGCCAGCAGTGCACTCAAGGAGAACGAGCAGTACTTC. Its protein product is CASSALKENEQYF. The chain employs TRBV6-6 and TRBJ2-7; D uncertain. CDR1 and CDR2 (germline): MNHNY, SVGAGI (reference sequence). The CDR3 sequence is 13 residues long. The V end lost 5 bases, the J end lost 5 bases, and 13 bases lay between the germline ends.

The chain employs TRBV19 and TRBJ2-1; 9 positions match TRBD2. The V gene's germline CDR1 is LNHDA and CDR2 SQIVND (reference sequence). V gave up 8 bases and J gave up 3 bases; unmatched junction bases: 5. There are 14 residues in the CDR3. CDR3 nucleotides: TGTGCCAGTGCCTCTAGCGGGAACTACAATGAGCAGTTCTTC. Its protein is CASASSGNYNEQFF. The full variable domain, with the rest looked up from reference TRBV19 and TRBJ2-1, is DGGITQSPKYLFRKEGQNVTLSCEQNLNHDAMYWYRQDPGQGLRLIYYSQIVNDFQKGDIAEGYSVSREKKESFPLTVTSAQKNPTAFYLCASASSGNYNEQFFGPGTRLTVL.

The CDR3 nucleotides are TGTGCCAGCAGTTTCCTAGCGGGAAATAATGGGGATACGCAGTATTTT. It encodes CASSFLAGNNGDTQYF. The rearrangement uses TRBV27 and TRBJ2-3; 9 bases match TRBD2. Germline values: CDR1 MNHEY, CDR2 SMNVEV (reference sequence). This CDR3 contains 16 residues. Trimming cost V 3 bases and J 6 bases; bases outside gene matches: 10.

The rearrangement links TRBV27 to TRBJ1-2; TRBD1 is a possible D gene (6 bases). This CDR3 comprises 16 residues. The germline gives CDR1 MNHEY, CDR2 SMNVEV (reference sequence). Trimming took off 5 bases at V and 4 bases at J, with 20 bases between the two ends. CDR3 region: CASSPTQGRGGYGYTF. DNA for the CDR3: TGTGCCAGCAGTCCTACCCAGGGGCGAGGGGGCTATGGCTACACCTTC.

The CDR3 spells CASSLSSGSNEQFF. CDR3 in DNA: TGTGCCAGCAGCTTGTCTAGCGGGAGCAATGAGCAGTTCTTC. The chain is built from TRBV7-2 and TRBJ2-1, with TRBD2 matching over 10 bases. The V segment lost 3 bases and the J segment 6 bases; nucleotides outside the gene matches: 2. The CDR3 sequence is 14 residues long. Germline CDR1 SGHTA, CDR2 FQGNSA.

The chain joins TRBV7-9 to TRBJ1-1, with D possibly being TRBD1 (6 bases). Trimming left V 5 bases short and J 0 bases short, with 13 bases between. This CDR3 has 15 amino acids. Germline V gene sequence: CDR1 SEHNR, CDR2 FQNEAQ (reference sequence). CDR3 nucleotide sequence: TGTGCCAGCAGCCTCCAAGGACAGATGAACACTGAAGCTTTCTTT. This translates into CASSLQGQMNTEAFF.

The chain links TRBV27 to TRBJ1-5; D unclear. Looked up from germline, CDR1 is MNHEY and CDR2 is SMNVEV (reference sequence). V was clipped by 9 bases and J by 0 bases, with 12 bases between them. This CDR3 region has 14 residues. The CDR3 DNA reads as TGTGCCAGTCGTGGGGTAAATAGCAATCAGCCCCAGCATTTT. Its protein is CASRGVNSNQPQHF.